These 6 T cell receptor beta chains were all obtained from the same sample, sequenced in a study of control samples from healthy donors and cancer patients. Generated by immunoSEQ multiplex PCR, the TCRdb table keeps only in-frame clones and is missing some. The table shows 110,000 or so clones, with 90% occurring only once. Sequenced material: blood. Every receptor here comes from a human donor in good health. The donor label of this sample is uncertain.

V and J are TRBV4-1 and TRBJ1-5; D is undetermined. The germline V and J ends were trimmed by 0 bases and 9 bases, with 9 bases remaining between them. The CDR3 runs to 13 residues. Germline V gene sequence: CDR1 MGHRA, CDR2 YSYEKL. The CDR3 protein is CASSQENAGPQHF. In DNA form, the CDR3 reads TGCGCCAGCAGCCAAGAAAATGCGGGGCCCCAGCATTTT.

The chain has TRBV7-3 and TRBJ1-4; D not resolved. Germline-derived CDR1 and CDR2 are SGHTA and FQGTGA. The CDR3 runs 15 residues. V was trimmed by 0 bases and J by 5 bases, leaving 10 bases between them. Here the CDR3 reads CASSLTGGPNEKLFF. The CDR3 nucleotides are TGTGCCAGCAGCTTAACCGGTGGCCCGAATGAAAAACTGTTTTTT.

The V call is TRBV7-6, the J call TRBJ1-1; 7 bases line up with TRBD1. The CDR3 is made up of 13 amino acids. Losses at the gene ends were 1 base for V and 4 bases for J; bases not matched to a gene: 0. The germline V gene has CDR1 SGHVS and CDR2 FNYEAQ. The CDR3: CASSLDRGTEAFF. Here the CDR3 DNA reads TGTGCCAGCAGCTTAGACAGGGGCACTGAAGCTTTCTTT.

The gene calls are TRBV2 and TRBJ1-5; TRBD1 agrees at 10 bases. The CDR3 extends over 15 amino acids. Germline V lookup: CDR1 SNHLY, CDR2 FYNNEI. The V gene end was trimmed by 4 bases and the J gene end by 6 bases; junction bases not matched to a gene: 6. In DNA, the CDR3 is TGTGCCAGCAGTGGACAGGGGGCGCGGGGTCAGCCCCAGCATTTT. Protein product: CASSGQGARGQPQHF.

The V call is TRBV9, the J call TRBJ2-5; no reliable D call. The CDR3 sequence is 12 residues long. Trimming stripped 1 base from V and 3 bases from J, with 4 bases between. Germline CDR1 SGDLS, CDR2 YYNGEE. The CDR3 loop is CASSVTEETQYF. Here the CDR3 DNA reads TGTGCCAGCAGCGTAACAGAAGAGACCCAGTACTTC.

This chain joins TRBV6-5 and TRBJ2-7; a weak D match, TRBD2 (6 bases). The V end lost 10 bases, the J end lost 6 bases, and 19 bases lay between the germline ends. Germline loops: CDR1 MNHEY, CDR2 SVGAGI. CDR3 length: 13 residues. The CDR3 DNA follows: TGTGCCACCCAGCGGGCTTCAAGGGGCGAGCAGTACTTC. The encoded protein is CATQRASRGEQYF.